This T cell receptor (beta chain) was found in a study of cytomegalovirus exposure and HLA in healthy donors. The study, taken as a whole, reports: An Asian-associated ancestry cluster reportedly showed fewer N-insertions than the roughly 700-donor mean in a later analysis. Follow-up analysis found HLA locus-dependent TCR association rates, highest for DRB1 and lowest for HLA-C.

Details on this clone: Its antigen is undetermined.

Germline V CDR1 and CDR2: SGHAT, FQNNGV. The CDR3 totals 14 residues. V lost 5 bases, J lost 6 bases, and 7 bases stayed unmatched. PCR was performed using 60 Vbeta and 13 Jbeta primers. TCRdb's copy holds only in-frame clones and misses some; the assay was immunoSEQ multiplex PCR. The data contain fewer than 200,000 clones, approximately 70% of them singletons. This receptor was taken from a young woman in good health and CMV-seropositive. Source material: PBMCs. V gene TRBV11-2 combines with J gene TRBJ1-2, with 9 bases lining up with TRBD1. The CDR3 DNA is TGTGCCAGCAGCCGACCTGACAGGGGGGATGGCTACACCTTC. Its translation: CASSRPDRGDGYTF.